A single sample gave rise to the 19 T cell receptor beta chains below, sequenced in a study of graft-versus-host responses after intestinal transplantation. What these receptors recognize is not known. Libraries were prepared by immunoSEQ multiplex PCR; TCRdb keeps only in-frame clonotypes and omits some of them. The sample records some 82,000 clones, roughly 87% being singletons. Sample: unstimulated CD8+ T cells sorted from spleen or lymph node cells, taken before transplant. These receptors were collected from a human donor who was the organ donor for an intestinal transplant.

The V gene is TRBV12-1, the J gene TRBJ2-7; the table gives TRBD1 as D, unverified against the DNA. TRBV12-1 is flagged as a pseudogene. CDR3 length: 11 residues. The CDR3 DNA sequence: TGTGCCAGCAAATCCATCTACGAGCAGTACTTC. It is translated as CASKSIYEQYF.

The chain uses TRBV6-5 and TRBJ2-3, with a weak D call TRBD2 (7 bases). The CDR3 totals 15 residues. The germline CDR1 and CDR2 sequences are MNHEY and SVGAGI. The V gene lost 5 bases and the J gene lost 2 bases, with 14 bases spanning the gap. The CDR3 coding sequence is TGTGCCAGCAGTCGCTGGGGGGGGCTCACAGATACGCAGTATTTT. Its translation: CASSRWGGLTDTQYF.

This clone was observed a handful of times. The rearrangement links TRBV4-2 to TRBJ1-2; TRBD1 might be the D (6 bases). Deletions cut 3 bases from V and 4 bases from J, with 15 bases between. Germline-derived CDR1 and CDR2 are LGHNA and YNFKEQ. CDR3 length equals 15 residues. In DNA form, the CDR3 reads TGTGCCAGCAGCCAGGACTTGACAGGTTCCTATGGCTACACCTTC. Its protein is CASSQDLTGSYGYTF.

This chain links TRBV27 with TRBJ1-6; no reliable D call. Germline V gene sequence: CDR1 MNHEY, CDR2 SMNVEV (reference sequence). Trimming pared 1 base from V and 7 bases from J, leaving 14 bases between. The CDR3 length is 16 residues. The CDR3 reads CASSLLGWETNSPLHF. CDR3 in DNA: TGTGCCAGCAGTTTATTGGGTTGGGAGACAAATTCACCCCTCCACTTT.

The genes are TRBV6-1 and TRBJ1-4, with unresolved D. CDR3 length equals 15 residues. Trimming took off 8 bases at V and 4 bases at J, with 17 bases between the two ends. Germline V lookup: CDR1 MNHNS, CDR2 SASEGT. CDR3 region: CASLPFRAVNEKLFF. The CDR3 nucleotides are TGTGCCAGCCTCCCGTTTCGGGCCGTTAATGAAAAACTGTTTTTT.

The chain has TRBV19 and TRBJ2-2, with 7 bases identical to TRBD2. Germline V gives CDR1 LNHDA, CDR2 SQIVND (reference sequence). There are 16 residues in the CDR3. After removal of 7 bases from V and 6 bases from J, the junction contained 14 bases not matched to a gene. The CDR3 reads CASTREEASYAGELFF. CDR3 DNA: TGTGCCAGTACCCGGGAGGAGGCTTCTTATGCCGGGGAGCTGTTTTTT.

The V gene is TRBV6-5, the J gene TRBJ1-2; no firm D call. This CDR3 is 11 amino acids long. V lost 6 bases, J lost 6 bases, and 8 bases lay in between. From germline, CDR1 is MNHEY and CDR2 SVGAGI. The CDR3 sequence is CASSSINGYTF. As DNA, the CDR3 is TGTGCCAGCAGCAGTATAAATGGCTACACCTTC.

V gene TRBV5-6 combines with J gene TRBJ2-3; D is unclear. In germline, CDR1 is SGHDT, CDR2 YYEEEE. Deletions cut 4 bases from V and 0 bases from J, with 9 bases between. CDR3 size: 14 residues. The CDR3 DNA follows: TGTGCCAGCAGCCAGACCTCTAGCACAGATACGCAGTATTTT. It is translated as CASSQTSSTDTQYF.

This clone was detected only a few times. This chain links TRBV15 with TRBJ1-6; D unclear. Trimming removed 1 base from V and 7 bases from J, with 11 bases in between. Germline V gives CDR1 LNHNV, CDR2 YYDKDF (reference sequence). The CDR3 has 15 residues. The CDR3 here is CATSRGTEMNSPLHF. DNA for the CDR3: TGTGCCACCAGCAGAGGAACAGAGATGAATTCACCCCTCCACTTT.

The V call is TRBV29-1, the J call TRBJ2-3; D may be TRBD2 (5 bases). The V gene's germline CDR1 is SQVTM and CDR2 ANQGSEA. The CDR3 consists of 17 residues. V shed 1 base and J shed 2 bases, with 19 bases lying between them. CDR3 region: CSVEGGKVGEATDTQYF. DNA of the CDR3: TGCAGCGTTGAAGGAGGGAAGGTCGGCGAAGCCACAGATACGCAGTATTTT.

This clone was found a few times. The V call is TRBV9, the J call TRBJ2-3; D gene ambiguous. The CDR3 extends over 13 amino acids. The V and J ends lost 3 bases and 5 bases respectively, with 10 bases between them. The germline V gene encodes CDR1 SGDLS and CDR2 YYNGEE. The CDR3 DNA sequence: TGTGCCAGCAGCGCGCCCCCGAAAGATACGCAGTATTTT. Protein: CASSAPPKDTQYF. Based on the CDR3 plus reference TRBV9 and TRBJ2-3, the full variable domain is DSGVTQTPKHLITATGQRVTLRCSPRSGDLSVYWYQQSLDQGLQFLIQYYNGEERAKGNILERFSAQQFPDLHSELNLSSLELGDSALYFCASSAPPKDTQYFGPGTRLTVL.

This chain connects TRBV27 to TRBJ2-3, with D perhaps matching TRBD1 (6 bases). Trimming removed 6 bases at V and 4 bases at J, with 8 bases between. This CDR3 contains 12 residues. Germline V lookup: CDR1 MNHEY, CDR2 SMNVEV (reference sequence). In nucleotides, the CDR3 is TGTGCCAGCAGCTCAGGGGCAGATACGCAGTATTTT. Translated, it gives CASSSGADTQYF.

The CDR3 spells CASSQEGLAGYTDTQYF. CDR3 nucleotide sequence: TGTGCCAGCAGCCAAGAGGGACTAGCGGGATACACAGATACGCAGTATTTT. The genes are TRBV4-2 and TRBJ2-3; 13 bases line up with TRBD2. The CDR3 spans 17 residues. The germline gives CDR1 LGHNA, CDR2 YNFKEQ. Trimming removed 0 bases from V and 2 bases from J; junction bases left unmatched: 2.

J is TRBJ2-7 and V is TRBV28; D not certain. Germline V gene data show CDR1 as MDHEN and CDR2 as SYDVKM. This CDR3 comprises 11 residues. V lost 5 bases, J lost 2 bases, and 4 bases lay in between. The CDR3 loop is CASSVTYEQYF. DNA for the CDR3: TGTGCCAGCAGTGTGACCTACGAGCAGTACTTC.

The gene calls are TRBV10-3 and TRBJ2-1; the match to TRBD2 covers 8 bases. Trimming at V came to 3 bases and at J to 4 bases, leaving 5 bases not matched to a gene. The CDR3 is 15 residues long. Per the germline V gene, CDR1 is ENHRY and CDR2 is SYGVKD. The CDR3 DNA follows: TGTGCCATCAGTGAAAGAGCGGGAGATTACAATGAGCAGTTCTTC. It specifies CAISERAGDYNEQFF.

This chain connects TRBV5-4 to TRBJ1-1; no reliable D call. This CDR3 contains 14 residues. The germline V gene encodes CDR1 SGHNT and CDR2 YYREEE (reference sequence). V was shortened by 1 base and J by 6 bases, with 13 bases between the two germline ends. The DNA of the CDR3 is TGTGCCAGCAGCTTGATGGAGACTTCGCCTGAAGCTTTCTTT. Its protein product is CASSLMETSPEAFF.

Turning to this clone: An end of the junction differs from the germline gene, which may be a read error. Other DNA sequences in the same sample also yield this CDR3. The chain joins TRBV6-5 to TRBJ2-3; D may be TRBD2 (6 bases). CDR3 length equals 14 residues. Germline V CDR1 and CDR2: MNHEY, SVGAGI. The CDR3, as DNA: TGTGCCAGCAGTACGGGACTTTACACAGATACGCAGTATTTC. Translated, it gives CASSTGLYTDTQYF.

V is TRBV27 and J is TRBJ2-3; TRBD2 matches at 7 bases. CDR3 length equals 12 residues. The trim removed 4 bases at V and 6 bases at J, leaving 1 base unmatched. The germline gives CDR1 MNHEY, CDR2 SMNVEV (reference sequence). The CDR3, as DNA: TGTGCCAGCAGTTGGGGGGGGGATACGCAGTATTTT. This codes for CASSWGGDTQYF.

The gene calls are TRBV9 and TRBJ2-1; D could derive from TRBD1 or TRBD2 (5 bases each). The CDR3 is 17 residues long. CDR1 is SGDLS and CDR2 is YYNGEE in the germline V gene. Trimming cost V 4 bases and J 5 bases, with 22 bases left between them. The CDR3 bases are TGTGCCAGCAGCATTACCCCCGGGACCGCTATCGACAATGAGCAGTTCTTC. This encodes CASSITPGTAIDNEQFF.